The rows below give T cell receptor beta chains drawn from one sample of a study. MiXCR was run by TCRdb on the 5' RACE reads, yielding one entry per CDR3 protein. The sample includes nearly 55,000 distinct CDR3 sequences, 15% to 20% seen only once; the top ten take 2% to 2.5%. Source material: naive CD4+ T cells sorted from blood. The receptor set was obtained from a female donor with breast cancer. Both conserved end residues are part of each CDR3. A D gene is named only where the DNA matches it firmly. Clone sizes are given selectively: once, few, many, or a class where the clone is expanded.

-	-	TRBV5-1	TRBJ1-6	TGCGCCAGCAGCTTGTCGTCAGGGGAGACACCCCTCCACTTT	CASSLSSGETPLHF
-	few	TRBV12-3/TRBV12-4	TRBJ2-1	TGTGCCAGCAGTTTATTCGGAAATGAGCAGTTCTTC	CASSLFGNEQFF
-	many	TRBV5-1	TRBJ1-2	TGCGCCAGCAGTCTCGGACAGTTTATGCGATATGGCTACACCTTC	CASSLGQFMRYGYTF
-	-	TRBV12-5	TRBJ2-7	TGTGCTAGTGGTTCGCGGGACACCTACTCCTACGAGCAGTACTTC	CASGSRDTYSYEQYF
TRBD1	-	TRBV20-1	TRBJ1-2	TGCAGTGCTACCCGGGGCGGACAGGGGACAGGGGGCTACACCTTC	CSATRGGQGTGGYTF
-	-	TRBV7-2	TRBJ1-5	TGTGCCAGCAGCTTAGGAGCCGGGGGCCGCCAGCCCCAGCATTTT	CASSLGAGGRQPQHF
TRBD2	-	TRBV3-1	TRBJ2-1	TGTGCCAGCAGCCAAACCTCTAGCGGGCAGTTCTTC	CASSQTSSGQFF
TRBD1	-	TRBV12-3/TRBV12-4	TRBJ1-2	TGTGCCAGCAGTTTAGCCCGGACAGGTCTCTTCCCTAACTATGGCTACACCTTC	CASSLARTGLFPNYGYTF
-	many	TRBV9	TRBJ1-6	TGTGCCAGCAGCCCCGAGGGGAGTACGAATTCACCCCTCCACTTT	CASSPEGSTNSPLHF
TRBD1	-	TRBV9	TRBJ2-7	TGTGCCAGCAGCGGCTACAGGGGGCTCAACGAGCAGTACTTC	CASSGYRGLNEQYF
-	few	TRBV5-1	TRBJ1-2	TGCGCCAGCACCTCGAGGGGATACTATGGCTACACCTTC	CASTSRGYYGYTF
TRBD1	-	TRBV4-2	TRBJ1-6	TGCGCCAGCAGCTCAACCCCAGGGGGCGCCTATAATTCACCCCTCCACTTT	CASSSTPGGAYNSPLHF
-	many	TRBV5-1	TRBJ2-6	TGCGCCAGCAGGCTTACGGCTGGGGCCAACGTCCTGACTTTC	CASRLTAGANVLTF
-	few	TRBV9	TRBJ2-1	TGTGCCAGCAGCGAGGGGGACTACCTCTGGGAGCAGTTCTTC	CASSEGDYLWEQFF
-	many	TRBV10-3	TRBJ1-1	TGTGCCATCAGTGCAACCAGGAACCAGAACACTGAAGCTTTCTTT	CAISATRNQNTEAFF
TRBD2	few	TRBV7-2	TRBJ2-7	TGTGCCAGCAGCCCCGCTAGCGGGGGATCCTACGAGCAGTACTTC	CASSPASGGSYEQYF
-	-	TRBV20-1	TRBJ2-3	TGCAGTGCTAGAGGGGGGGGCAAATCTAGCACAGATACGCAGTATTTT	CSARGGGKSSTDTQYF
-	many	TRBV29-1	TRBJ1-5	TGCAGCGTTGTTGTGGACGGCAATCAGCCCCAGCATTTT	CSVVVDGNQPQHF
TRBD1	-	TRBV30	TRBJ1-5	TGTGCCTGGGGACGAACGGGACAGAACAATCAGCCCCAGCATTTT	CAWGRTGQNNQPQHF
TRBD1	many	TRBV6-1	TRBJ1-2	TGTGCCAGCAGCTCCGGGACAGGGAGAGACTTGAATGGCTACACCTTC	CASSSGTGRDLNGYTF
-	-	TRBV7-9	TRBJ2-4	TGTGCCAGCAGCTTATCCTGGGACCCCCTAGCCAAAAACATTCAGTACTTC	CASSLSWDPLAKNIQYF
TRBD2	many	TRBV5-8	TRBJ2-5	TGTGCCAGCAGCGAGATAGCGGGAGGGGGTGAGACCCAGTACTTC	CASSEIAGGGETQYF
-	few	TRBV20-1	TRBJ2-7	TGCAGCGCCCTGCCTAGCGCTTACGAGCAGTACTTC	CSALPSAYEQYF
-	many	TRBV5-1	TRBJ1-3	TGCGCCAGCAGCCTTTCCCCACAGGGAGGGGGAAACACCATATATTTT	CASSLSPQGGGNTIYF
-	many	TRBV5-1	TRBJ1-1	TGCGCCAGCAGCTCGGAAGTCTGGGGGCTGAACACTGAAGCTTTCTTT	CASSSEVWGLNTEAFF
-	-	TRBV12-3/TRBV12-4	TRBJ1-5	TGTGCCAGCAGTCCCTCCGAGGGGGGTGCGCAGCCCCAGCATTTT	CASSPSEGGAQPQHF
-	-	TRBV5-1	TRBJ1-2	TGCGCCAGCAGCCCCGAGCGGGGGCGCGTTGGCTATGGCTACACCTTC	CASSPERGRVGYGYTF
-	few	TRBV7-9	TRBJ2-1	TGTGCCAGCAGTCTGGACCCTACCTACAATGAGCAGTTCTTC	CASSLDPTYNEQFF
TRBD1	few	TRBV4-3	TRBJ1-2	TGCGCCAGCAGCCAAGACCCGGGGACAGCGACGCATGGCTACACCTTC	CASSQDPGTATHGYTF
-	few	TRBV27	TRBJ1-1	TGTGCCAGCAGTTTAGTTTTTCAGGGGCGCAGGATTACTGAAGCTTTCTTT	CASSLVFQGRRITEAFF
TRBD1	-	TRBV20-1	TRBJ1-1	TGCAGTGCTAGAGACGGCCCAGGGGGCCGGGCGAACACTGAAGCTTTCTTT	CSARDGPGGRANTEAFF
-	few	TRBV7-8	TRBJ2-1	TGTGCCAGCAGCTTACGAGGGGCGGGACAATCCTCCTACAATGAGCAGTTCTTC	CASSLRGAGQSSYNEQFF